This TCR beta chain was captured in a study of blood T cell repertoires in COVID-19 (dated by TCRdb to the early 2020s). For the study in its entirety: The collaborator samples originated in the United States, Italy and Spain and spanned the acute and convalescent phases of COVID-19. A de-identified subject ID, COVID-19 status, age in years and sex were almost always included in the sample metadata. Subjects who had been exposed to COVID-19, were actively infected with it, or had recovered from it provided the deeply sampled blood TCRbeta repertoires that made up the dataset. HLA class I and class II types, where available, came from metadata supplied by the sample provider rather than from assay-based typing. The material from the prospective study consisted of cDNA or gDNA derived from T cells, B-cell-depleted T cells, or PBMCs. The samples were drawn from the first 160 participants of the ongoing ImmuneRACE study and from roughly 1,300 subjects provided by 6 global collaborators. A freely available public database, intended as a resource for researchers studying the immune response to SARS-CoV-2, is where the repertoires were released. Study-wide conclusions, independent of this receptor: The quantity of clinical and demographic metadata differed by source and by participant and was supplied without curation.

At one collaborating source in Seattle, patients were enrolled during active infection and were followed longitudinally through the course of disease. Whole blood was collected in K2EDTA tubes by collaborating institutions according to the institutions' own protocols. For TCRbeta analysis, collaborators shipped samples as frozen whole blood, isolated PBMCs, or DNA extracted from either of those sample types. The junction shows trimming of 4 bases on V and 8 bases on J, plus 21 bases between the germline ends. The CDR3 spans 17 residues, from the cysteine through the phenylalanine. Of all the DNA, just the CDR3 is kept, 51 bases in frame from base 1. Per the germline V gene, MGHRA is the CDR1 and YSYEKL is the CDR2. TCRbeta CDR3 regions were amplified from genomic DNA using the immunoSEQ Assay, a bias-controlled multiplex PCR. Regarding the original processing steps: The number of nucleated cells in each sample was estimated from the amplification of reference gene primers within the assay. Sequence reads were collapsed and filtered to measure the absolute abundance of every unique TCRbeta CDR3 rearrangement. For each sample, productive Simpson clonality was calculated as the square root of Simpson's diversity index across productive rearrangements. TCRdb's version of the immuneACCESS table is confined to in-frame rearrangements and falls short of the full clone set. An unresolved V gene accounts for under half of the shortfall where checked; the remainder is of unknown origin. That table furnishes V, J and clone size, whereas the DNA furnished D and trimming. Within this sample are roughly 200,000 clones, with 80% to 85% of them counted one time only. The ten largest account for around 7% of the sample.

Comments on this clone: Its antigen remains undetermined. The record has no base qualities; no much larger clone is one base away.

Sample: peripheral blood. The chain links TRBV4-1 with TRBJ1-6; the D gene identity is not certain. The clonotype was recovered from a woman in her forties with COVID-19, enrolled during active disease. The DNA sequence reads TGCGCCAGCAGCCGAAAGTCCCCGGTCCCGTTGGATTCACCCCTCCACTTT. It is translated as CASSRKSPVPLDSPLHF.